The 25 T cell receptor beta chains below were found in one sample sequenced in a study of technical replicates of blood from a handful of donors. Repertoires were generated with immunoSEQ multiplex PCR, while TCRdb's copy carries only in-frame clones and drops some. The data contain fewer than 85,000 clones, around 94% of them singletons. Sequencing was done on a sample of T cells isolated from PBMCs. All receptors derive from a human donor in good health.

The CDR3 DNA sequence: TGTGCCTCCCACACCCGAGCGGCCCCTAATGAAAAACTGTTTTTT. Translating it yields CASHTRAAPNEKLFF. The chain has TRBV13 and TRBJ1-4; D is uncertain. CDR3 length equals 15 residues. Germline CDR1 PRHDT, CDR2 FYEKMQ (reference sequence). V lost 11 bases to trimming and J lost 3 bases, with 19 bases between them.

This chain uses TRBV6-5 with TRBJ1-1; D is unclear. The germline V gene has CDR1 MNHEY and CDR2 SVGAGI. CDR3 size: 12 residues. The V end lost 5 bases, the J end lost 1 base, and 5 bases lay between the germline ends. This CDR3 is CASSTSNTEAFF. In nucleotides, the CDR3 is TGTGCCAGCAGTACATCGAACACTGAAGCTTTCTTT.

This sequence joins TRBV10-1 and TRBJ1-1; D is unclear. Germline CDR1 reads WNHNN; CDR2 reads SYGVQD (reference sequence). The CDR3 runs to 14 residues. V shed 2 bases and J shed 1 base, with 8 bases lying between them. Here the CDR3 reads CASSENAENTEAFF. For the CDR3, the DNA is TGCGCCAGCAGTGAGAATGCAGAGAACACTGAAGCTTTCTTT.

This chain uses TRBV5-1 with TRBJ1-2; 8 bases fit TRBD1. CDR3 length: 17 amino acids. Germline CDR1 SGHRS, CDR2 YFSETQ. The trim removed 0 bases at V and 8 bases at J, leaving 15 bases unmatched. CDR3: CASSLGAAGGVGGGYTF. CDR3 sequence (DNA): TGCGCCAGCAGCTTGGGCGCGGCAGGGGGCGTTGGAGGAGGCTACACCTTC. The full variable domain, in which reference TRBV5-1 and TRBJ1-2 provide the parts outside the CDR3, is KAGVTQTPRYLIKTRGQQVTLSCSPISGHRSVSWYQQTPGQGLQFLFEYFSETQRNKGNFPGRFSGRQFSNSRSEMNVSTLELGDSALYLCASSLGAAGGVGGGYTFGSGTRLTVV.

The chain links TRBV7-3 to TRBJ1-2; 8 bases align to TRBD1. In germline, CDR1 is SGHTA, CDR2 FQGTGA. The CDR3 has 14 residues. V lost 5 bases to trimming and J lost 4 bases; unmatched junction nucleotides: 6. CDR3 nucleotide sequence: TGTGCCAGCAGCATCCCGGGGACAGGCTATGGCTACACCTTC. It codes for CASSIPGTGYGYTF.

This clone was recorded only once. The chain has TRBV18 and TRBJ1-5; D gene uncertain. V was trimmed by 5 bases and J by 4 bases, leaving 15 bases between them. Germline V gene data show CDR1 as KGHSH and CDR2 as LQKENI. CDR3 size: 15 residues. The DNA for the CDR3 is TGTGCCAGCTCATCAATACCGGGTCTTAATCAGCCCCAGCATTTT. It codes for CASSSIPGLNQPQHF.

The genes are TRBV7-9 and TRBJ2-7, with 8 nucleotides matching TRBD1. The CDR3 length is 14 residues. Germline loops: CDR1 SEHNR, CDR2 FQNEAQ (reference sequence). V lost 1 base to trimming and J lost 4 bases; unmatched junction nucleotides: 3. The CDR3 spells CASSLGTGQYEQYF. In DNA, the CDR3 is TGTGCCAGCAGCTTAGGGACAGGGCAATACGAGCAGTACTTC.

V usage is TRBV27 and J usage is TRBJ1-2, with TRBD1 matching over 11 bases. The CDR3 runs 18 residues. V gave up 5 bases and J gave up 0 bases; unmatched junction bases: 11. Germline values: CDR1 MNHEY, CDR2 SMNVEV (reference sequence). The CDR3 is CASSLRWTGGETNYGYTF. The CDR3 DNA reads TGTGCCAGCAGTCTGCGATGGACAGGGGGCGAGACTAACTATGGCTACACCTTC.

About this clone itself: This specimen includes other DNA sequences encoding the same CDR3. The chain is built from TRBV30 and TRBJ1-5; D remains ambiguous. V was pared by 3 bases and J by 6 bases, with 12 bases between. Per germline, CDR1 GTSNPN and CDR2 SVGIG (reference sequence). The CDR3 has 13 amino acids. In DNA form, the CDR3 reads TGTGCCTGGAGCGTATATTCCGGTCAGCCCCAGCATTTT. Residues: CAWSVYSGQPQHF.

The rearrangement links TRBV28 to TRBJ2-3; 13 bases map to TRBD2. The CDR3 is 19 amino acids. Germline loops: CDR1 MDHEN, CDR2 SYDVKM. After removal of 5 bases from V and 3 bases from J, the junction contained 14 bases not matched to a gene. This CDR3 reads CASSPSLTSGRRGTDTQYF. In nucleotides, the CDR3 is TGTGCCAGCAGTCCTAGTTTGACTAGCGGGAGGAGGGGGACAGATACGCAGTATTTT. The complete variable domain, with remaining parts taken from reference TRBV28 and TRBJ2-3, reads DVKVTQSSRYLVKRTGEKVFLECVQDMDHENMFWYRQDPGLGLRLIYFSYDVKMKEKGDIPEGYSVSREKKERFSLILESASTNQTSMYLCASSPSLTSGRRGTDTQYFGPGTRLTVL.

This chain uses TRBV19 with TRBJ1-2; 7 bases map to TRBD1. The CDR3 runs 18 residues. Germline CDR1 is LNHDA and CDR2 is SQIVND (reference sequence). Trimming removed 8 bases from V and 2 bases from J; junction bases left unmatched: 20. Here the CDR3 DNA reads TGTGCCAGTGGAAAGACTCAATGGAGACAGGGACGGAACTATGGCTACACCTTC. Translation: CASGKTQWRQGRNYGYTF. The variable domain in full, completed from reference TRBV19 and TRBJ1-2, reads DGGITQSPKYLFRKEGQNVTLSCEQNLNHDAMYWYRQDPGQGLRLIYYSQIVNDFQKGDIAEGYSVSREKKESFPLTVTSAQKNPTAFYLCASGKTQWRQGRNYGYTFGSGTRLTVV.

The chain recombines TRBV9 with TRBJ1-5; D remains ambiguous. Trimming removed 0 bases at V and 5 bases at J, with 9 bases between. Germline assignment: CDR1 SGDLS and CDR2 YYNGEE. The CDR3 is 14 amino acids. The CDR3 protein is CASSVGLADQPQHF. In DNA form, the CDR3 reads TGTGCCAGCAGCGTAGGATTGGCCGATCAGCCCCAGCATTTT.

CDR3 in DNA: TGTGCCAGCAGCTCCCCCCTGAAACTAGCCAAAAACATTCAGTACTTC. This gives the protein CASSSPLKLAKNIQYF. The chain uses TRBV7-2 and TRBJ2-4; the D is unclear. Germline-derived CDR1 and CDR2 are SGHTA and FQGNSA. Trimming left V 4 bases short and J 0 bases short, with 13 bases between. The CDR3 loop spans 16 amino acids.

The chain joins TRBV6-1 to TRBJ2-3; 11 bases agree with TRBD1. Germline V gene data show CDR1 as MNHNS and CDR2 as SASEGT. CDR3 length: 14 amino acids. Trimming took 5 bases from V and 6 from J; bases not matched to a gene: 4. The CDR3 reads CASSYGQGADTQYF. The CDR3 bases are TGTGCCAGCAGTTATGGACAGGGGGCGGATACGCAGTATTTT.

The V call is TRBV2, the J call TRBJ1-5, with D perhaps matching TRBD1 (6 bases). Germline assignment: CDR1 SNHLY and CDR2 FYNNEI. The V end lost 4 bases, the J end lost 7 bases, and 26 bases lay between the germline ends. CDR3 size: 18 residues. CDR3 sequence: CASSGGELGRIRGQPQHF. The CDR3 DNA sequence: TGTGCCAGCAGTGGGGGTGAACTGGGAAGGATCAGGGGCCAGCCCCAGCATTTT. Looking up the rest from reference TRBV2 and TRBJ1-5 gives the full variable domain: EPEVTQTPSHQVTQMGQEVILRCVPISNHLYFYWYRQILGQKVEFLVSFYNNEISEKSEIFDDQFSVERPDGSNFTLKIRSTKLEDSAMYFCASSGGELGRIRGQPQHFGDGTRLSIL.

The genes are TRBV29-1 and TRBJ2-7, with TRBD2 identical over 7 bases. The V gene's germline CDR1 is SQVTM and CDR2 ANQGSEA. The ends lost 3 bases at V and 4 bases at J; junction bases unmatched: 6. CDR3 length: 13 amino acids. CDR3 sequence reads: CSVDRGDSYEQYF. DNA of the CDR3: TGCAGCGTTGATCGGGGGGACTCTTACGAGCAGTACTTC.

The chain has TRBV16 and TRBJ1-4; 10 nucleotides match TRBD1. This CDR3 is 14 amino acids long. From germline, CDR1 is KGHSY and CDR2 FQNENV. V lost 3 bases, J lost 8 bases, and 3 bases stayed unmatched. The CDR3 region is CASSQTGGEEKLFF. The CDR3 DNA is TGTGCCAGCAGCCAGACAGGGGGCGAGGAAAAACTGTTTTTT.

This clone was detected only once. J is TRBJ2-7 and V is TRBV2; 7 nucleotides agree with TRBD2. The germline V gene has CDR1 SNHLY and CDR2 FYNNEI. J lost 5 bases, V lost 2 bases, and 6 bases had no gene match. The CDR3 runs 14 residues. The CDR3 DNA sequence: TGTGCCAGCAGTGAATATCGGGAGGTCAACGAGCAGTACTTC. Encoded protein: CASSEYREVNEQYF. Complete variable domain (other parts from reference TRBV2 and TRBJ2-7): EPEVTQTPSHQVTQMGQEVILRCVPISNHLYFYWYRQILGQKVEFLVSFYNNEISEKSEIFDDQFSVERPDGSNFTLKIRSTKLEDSAMYFCASSEYREVNEQYFGPGTRLTVT.

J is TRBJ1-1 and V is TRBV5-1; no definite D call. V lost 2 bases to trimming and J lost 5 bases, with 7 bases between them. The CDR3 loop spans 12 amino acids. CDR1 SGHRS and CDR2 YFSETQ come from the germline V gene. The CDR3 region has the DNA TGCGCCAGCAGCTTCTCCGGGACTGAAGCTTTCTTT. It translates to CASSFSGTEAFF.

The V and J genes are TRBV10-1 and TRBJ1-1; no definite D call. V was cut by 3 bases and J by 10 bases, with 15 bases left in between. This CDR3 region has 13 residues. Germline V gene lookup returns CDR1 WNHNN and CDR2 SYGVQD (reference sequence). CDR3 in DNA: TGCGCCAGCAGTGACGGAGAAGGTTCGCGAGCTTTCTTT. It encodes CASSDGEGSRAFF.

This CDR3 reads CASSRETTRYTDTQYF. DNA of the CDR3: TGTGCCAGCAGCCGAGAGACTACCAGGTATACAGATACGCAGTATTTT. The chain carries TRBV14 and TRBJ2-3; D may be TRBD2 (5 bases). Trimming left V 4 bases short and J 3 bases short, with 17 bases between. Germline CDR1 is SGHDN and CDR2 is FVKESK. The CDR3 consists of 16 residues.

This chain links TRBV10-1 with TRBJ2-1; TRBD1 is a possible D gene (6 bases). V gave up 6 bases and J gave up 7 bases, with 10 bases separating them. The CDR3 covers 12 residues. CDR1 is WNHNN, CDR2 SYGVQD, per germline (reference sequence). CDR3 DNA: TGCGCCAGCAGGCCGGGACATAATGAGCAGTTCTTC. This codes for CASRPGHNEQFF.

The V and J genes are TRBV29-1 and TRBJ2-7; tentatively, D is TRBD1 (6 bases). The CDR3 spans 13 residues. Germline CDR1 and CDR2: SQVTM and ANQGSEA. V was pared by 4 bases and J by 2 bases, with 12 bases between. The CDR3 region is CSVGADSPYEQYF. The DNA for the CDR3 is TGCAGCGTTGGAGCGGACAGCCCCTACGAGCAGTACTTC.

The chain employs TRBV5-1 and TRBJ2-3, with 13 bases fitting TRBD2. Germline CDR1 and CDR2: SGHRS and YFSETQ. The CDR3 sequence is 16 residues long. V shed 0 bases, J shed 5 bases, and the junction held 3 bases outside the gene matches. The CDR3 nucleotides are TGCGCCAGCAGCTTGGGACTAGCGGGAGGCCTAGATACGCAGTATTTT. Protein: CASSLGLAGGLDTQYF.

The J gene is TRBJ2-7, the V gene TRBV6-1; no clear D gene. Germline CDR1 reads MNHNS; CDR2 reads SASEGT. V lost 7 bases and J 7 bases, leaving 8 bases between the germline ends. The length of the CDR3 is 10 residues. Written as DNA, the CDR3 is TGTGCCAGCATCGAACAAGAGCAGTACTTC. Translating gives CASIEQEQYF.